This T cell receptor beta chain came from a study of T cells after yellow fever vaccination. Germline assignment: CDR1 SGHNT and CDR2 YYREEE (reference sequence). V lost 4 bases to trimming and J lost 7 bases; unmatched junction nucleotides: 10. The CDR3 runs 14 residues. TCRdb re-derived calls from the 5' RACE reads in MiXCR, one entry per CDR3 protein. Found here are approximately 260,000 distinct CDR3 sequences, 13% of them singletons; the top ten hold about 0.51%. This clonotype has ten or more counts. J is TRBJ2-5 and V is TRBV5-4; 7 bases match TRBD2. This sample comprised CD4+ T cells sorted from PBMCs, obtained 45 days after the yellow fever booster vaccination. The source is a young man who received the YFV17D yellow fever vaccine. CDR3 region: CASSMGGTELTQYF. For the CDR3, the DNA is TGTGCCAGCAGCATGGGGGGGACGGAGCTGACCCAGTACTTC.